The clone carrying this T cell receptor beta chain was seen only a few times. What it binds is not known. This sample is part of a study of blood T cells in healthy people across ages. Study-wide context: Per two T cells, about one barcoded beta molecule was captured through template switching.

Study conclusions and caveats: Diversity estimates drawn from one million T cells were deemed underestimates.

A second PCR of roughly 7 to 11 cycles used a sample-barcoded 5' primer and a J-beta primer mix. TCRdb reanalysed the 5' RACE reads using MiXCR and keeps one entry per CDR3 protein. The sample lists hundreds of thousands of distinct CDR3 sequences, over 40% seen once, with roughly 14% in the top ten. Germline V gives CDR1 SGDLS, CDR2 YYNGEE. The CDR3 has 15 residues. V was trimmed by 2 bases and J by 2 bases, leaving 13 bases between them. The gene calls are TRBV9 and TRBJ1-1, with D perhaps TRBD1 (6 bases). This receptor was identified in a woman aged 80 or older in good health. Material for sequencing was blood. This chain's CDR3 is CASSVLTGSNTEAFF. The DNA for the CDR3 is TGTGCCAGCAGCGTCCTGACAGGCAGTAACACTGAAGCTTTCTTT.